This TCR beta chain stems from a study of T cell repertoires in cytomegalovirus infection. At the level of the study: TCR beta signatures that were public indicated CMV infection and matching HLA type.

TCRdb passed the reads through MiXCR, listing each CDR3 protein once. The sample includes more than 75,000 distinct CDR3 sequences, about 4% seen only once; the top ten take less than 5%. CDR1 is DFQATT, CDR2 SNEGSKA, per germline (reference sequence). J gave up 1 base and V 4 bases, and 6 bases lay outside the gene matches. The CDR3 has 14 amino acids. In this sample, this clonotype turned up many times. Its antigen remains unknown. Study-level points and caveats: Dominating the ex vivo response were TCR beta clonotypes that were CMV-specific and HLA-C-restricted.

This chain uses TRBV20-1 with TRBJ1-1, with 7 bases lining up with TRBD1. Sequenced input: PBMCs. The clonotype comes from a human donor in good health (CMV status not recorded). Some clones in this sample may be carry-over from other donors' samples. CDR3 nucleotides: TGCAGTGCTACCCGGAGACAGGGGAACACTGAAGCTTTCTTT. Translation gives CSATRRQGNTEAFF.